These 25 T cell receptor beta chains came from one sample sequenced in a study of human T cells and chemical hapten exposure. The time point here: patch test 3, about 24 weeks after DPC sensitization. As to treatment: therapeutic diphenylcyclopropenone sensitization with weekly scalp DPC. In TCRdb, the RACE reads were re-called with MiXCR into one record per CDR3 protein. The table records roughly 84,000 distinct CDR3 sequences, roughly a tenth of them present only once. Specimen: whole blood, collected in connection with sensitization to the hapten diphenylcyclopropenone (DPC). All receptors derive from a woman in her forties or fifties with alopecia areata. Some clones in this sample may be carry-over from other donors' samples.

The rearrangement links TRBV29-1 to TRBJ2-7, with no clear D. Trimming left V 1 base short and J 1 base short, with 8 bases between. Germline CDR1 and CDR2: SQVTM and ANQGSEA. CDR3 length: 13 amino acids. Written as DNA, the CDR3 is TGCAGCGTTGAAGTGAGGCCGTCCTACGAGCAGTACTTC. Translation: CSVEVRPSYEQYF.

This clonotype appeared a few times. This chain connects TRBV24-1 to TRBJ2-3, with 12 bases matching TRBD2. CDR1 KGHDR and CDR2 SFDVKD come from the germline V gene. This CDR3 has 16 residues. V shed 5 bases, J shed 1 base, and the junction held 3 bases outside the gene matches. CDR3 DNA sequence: TGTGCCACCAGTGTGAGACTAGCGGGAGGCACAGATACGCAGTATTTT. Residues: CATSVRLAGGTDTQYF.

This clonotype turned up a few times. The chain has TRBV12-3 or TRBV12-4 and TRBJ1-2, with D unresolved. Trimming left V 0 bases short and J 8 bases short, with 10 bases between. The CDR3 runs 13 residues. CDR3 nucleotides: TGTGCCAGCAGTTTAGCGCATTCTTCCGGCTACACCTTC. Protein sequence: CASSLAHSSGYTF.

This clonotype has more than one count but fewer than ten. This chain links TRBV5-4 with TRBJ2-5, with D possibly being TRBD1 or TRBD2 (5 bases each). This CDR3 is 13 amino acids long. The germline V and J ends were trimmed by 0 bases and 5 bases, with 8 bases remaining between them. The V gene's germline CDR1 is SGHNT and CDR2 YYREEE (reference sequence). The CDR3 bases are TGTGCCAGCAGCTTGGTCGGGACCGAGACCCAGTACTTC. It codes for CASSLVGTETQYF. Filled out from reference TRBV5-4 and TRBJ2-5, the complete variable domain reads ETGVTQSPTHLIKTRGQQVTLRCSSQSGHNTVSWYQQALGQGPQFIFQYYREEENGRGNFPPRFSGLQFPNYSSELNVNALELDDSALYLCASSLVGTETQYFGPGTRLLVL.

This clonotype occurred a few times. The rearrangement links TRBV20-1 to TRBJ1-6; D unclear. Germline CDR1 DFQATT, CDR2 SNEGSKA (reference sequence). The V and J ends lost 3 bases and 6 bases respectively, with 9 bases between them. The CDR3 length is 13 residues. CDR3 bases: TGCAGTGCTAGTTCCGGGTTTAATTCACCCCTCCACTTT. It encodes CSASSGFNSPLHF.

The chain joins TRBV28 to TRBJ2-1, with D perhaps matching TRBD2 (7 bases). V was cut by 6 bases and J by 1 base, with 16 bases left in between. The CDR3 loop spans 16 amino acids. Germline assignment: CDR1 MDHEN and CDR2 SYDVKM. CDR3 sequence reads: CASSSRGAGSYNEQFF. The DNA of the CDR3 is TGTGCCAGCAGCTCCCGGGGGGCGGGGTCCTACAATGAGCAGTTCTTC.

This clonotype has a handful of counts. The DNA of the CDR3 is TGTGCCAGCAGCCAAGAAGTATGGGGAGGGAGGGCCGCGAACACCGGGGAGCTGTTTTTT. This translates into CASSQEVWGGRAANTGELFF. The chain couples TRBV4-2 to TRBJ2-2; TRBD2 matches at 7 bases. Germline assignment: CDR1 LGHNA and CDR2 YNFKEQ. The CDR3 runs 20 residues. The trim removed 0 bases at V and 0 bases at J, leaving 13 bases unmatched.

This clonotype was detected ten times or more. The CDR3 nucleotides read TGCGCCAGCAGCTTGGGGACAGAGGTCTCCGAGCAGTACTTC. This sequence encodes CASSLGTEVSEQYF. The chain combines TRBV5-1 with TRBJ2-7; TRBD1 might be the D (6 bases). CDR3 length: 14 residues. Germline V gene data show CDR1 as SGHRS and CDR2 as YFSETQ. V lost 0 bases and J 6 bases, leaving 13 bases between the germline ends.

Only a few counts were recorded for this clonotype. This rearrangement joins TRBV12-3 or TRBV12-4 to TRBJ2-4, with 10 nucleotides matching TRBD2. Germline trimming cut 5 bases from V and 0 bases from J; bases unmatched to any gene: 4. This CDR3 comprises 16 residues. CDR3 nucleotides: TGTGCCAGCAGTCCCCAGCGGGAGGGAGCCAAAAACATTCAGTACTTC. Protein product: CASSPQREGAKNIQYF.

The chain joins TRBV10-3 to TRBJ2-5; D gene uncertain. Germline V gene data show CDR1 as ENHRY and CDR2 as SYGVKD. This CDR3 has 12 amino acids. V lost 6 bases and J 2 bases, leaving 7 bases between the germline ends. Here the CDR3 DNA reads TGTGCCATCAGGGGATTTCAAGAGACCCAGTACTTC. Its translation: CAIRGFQETQYF.

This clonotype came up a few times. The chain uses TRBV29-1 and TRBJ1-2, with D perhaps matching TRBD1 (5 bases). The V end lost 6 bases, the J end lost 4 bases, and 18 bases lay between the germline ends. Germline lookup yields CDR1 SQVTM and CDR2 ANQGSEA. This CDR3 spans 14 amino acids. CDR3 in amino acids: CSVGSAGQGYGYTF. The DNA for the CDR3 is TGCAGCGTCGGTTCAGCGGGGCAAGGCTATGGCTACACCTTC.

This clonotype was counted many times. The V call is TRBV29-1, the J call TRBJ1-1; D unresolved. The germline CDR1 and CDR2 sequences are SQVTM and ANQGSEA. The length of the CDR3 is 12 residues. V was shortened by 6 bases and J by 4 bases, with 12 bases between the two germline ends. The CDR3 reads CSVTAGFTEAFF. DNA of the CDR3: TGCAGCGTCACGGCGGGGTTCACTGAAGCTTTCTTT.

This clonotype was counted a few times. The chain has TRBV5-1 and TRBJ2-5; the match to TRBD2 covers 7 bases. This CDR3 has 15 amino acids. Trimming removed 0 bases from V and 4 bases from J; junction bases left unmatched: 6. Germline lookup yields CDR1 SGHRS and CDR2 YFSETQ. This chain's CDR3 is CASSLAGLEGETQYF. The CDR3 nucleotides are TGCGCCAGCAGCTTGGCCGGACTAGAGGGAGAGACCCAGTACTTC.

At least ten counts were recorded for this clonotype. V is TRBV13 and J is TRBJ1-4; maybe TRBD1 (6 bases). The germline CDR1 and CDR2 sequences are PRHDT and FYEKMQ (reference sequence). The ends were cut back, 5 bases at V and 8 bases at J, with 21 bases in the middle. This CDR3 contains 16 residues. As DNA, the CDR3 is TGTGCCAGCAGCCCCGGGGCGAAGGGGGATCGAGAAAAACTGTTTTTT. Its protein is CASSPGAKGDREKLFF. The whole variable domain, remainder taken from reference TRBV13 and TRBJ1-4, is AAGVIQSPRHLIKEKRETATLKCYPIPRHDTVYWYQQGPGQDPQFLISFYEKMQSDKGSIPDRFSAQQFSDYHSELNMSSLELGDSALYFCASSPGAKGDREKLFFGSGTQLSVL.

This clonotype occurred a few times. The CDR3 loop is CASSLSPGPPGAQPQHF. In DNA form, the CDR3 reads TGTGCCAGCAGTTTATCACCGGGACCCCCAGGGGCTCAGCCCCAGCATTTT. This sequence joins TRBV12-3 or TRBV12-4 and TRBJ1-5; possible D gene TRBD1, 6 bases. CDR3 length equals 17 residues. V was shortened by 2 bases and J by 6 bases, with 20 bases between the two germline ends.

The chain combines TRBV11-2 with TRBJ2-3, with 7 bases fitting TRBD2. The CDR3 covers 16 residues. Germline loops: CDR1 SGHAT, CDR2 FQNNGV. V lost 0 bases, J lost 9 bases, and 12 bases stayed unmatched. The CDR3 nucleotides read TGTGCCAGCAGCTTAGAGGTCGCGAAGGGAGGGCGCACGCAGTATTTT. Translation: CASSLEVAKGGRTQYF.

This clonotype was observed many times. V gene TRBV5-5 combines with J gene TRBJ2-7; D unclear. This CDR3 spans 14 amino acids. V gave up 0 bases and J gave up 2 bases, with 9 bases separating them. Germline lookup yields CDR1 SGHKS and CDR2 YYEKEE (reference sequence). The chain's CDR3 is CASSLAFQAYEQYF. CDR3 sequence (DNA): TGTGCCAGCAGCTTGGCGTTCCAGGCCTACGAGCAGTACTTC.

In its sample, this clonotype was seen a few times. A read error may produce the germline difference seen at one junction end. CDR3 sequence (DNA): TGTGCTAGCAGCTTAGTTGGGGGGACTGCCGCGACCCAGTACTTC. Translating gives CASSLVGGTAATQYF. The chain uses TRBV7-7 and TRBJ2-5; weak D call: TRBD2 (6 bases). The CDR3 covers 15 residues. Germline V gives CDR1 SSHAT, CDR2 FNYEAQ (reference sequence).

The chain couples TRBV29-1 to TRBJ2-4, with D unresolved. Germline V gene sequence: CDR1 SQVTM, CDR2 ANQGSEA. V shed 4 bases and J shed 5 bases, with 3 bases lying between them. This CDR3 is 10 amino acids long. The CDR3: CSVAENIQYF. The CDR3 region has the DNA TGCAGCGTTGCAGAAAACATTCAGTACTTC.

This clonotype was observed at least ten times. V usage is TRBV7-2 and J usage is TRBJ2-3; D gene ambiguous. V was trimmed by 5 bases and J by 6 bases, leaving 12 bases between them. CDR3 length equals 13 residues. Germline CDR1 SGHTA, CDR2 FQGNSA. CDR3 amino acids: CASSPPRGDTQYF. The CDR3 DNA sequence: TGTGCCAGCAGCCCCCCTAGAGGTGATACGCAGTATTTT.

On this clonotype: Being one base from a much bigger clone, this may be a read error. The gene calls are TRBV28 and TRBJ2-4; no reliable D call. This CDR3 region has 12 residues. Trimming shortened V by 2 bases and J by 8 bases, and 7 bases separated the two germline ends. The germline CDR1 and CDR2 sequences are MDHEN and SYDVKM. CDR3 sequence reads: CASSLGKDIQYF. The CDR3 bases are TGTGCCAGCAGTTTAGGGAAAGACATTCAGTACTTC. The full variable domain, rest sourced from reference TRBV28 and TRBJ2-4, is DVKVTQSSRYLVKRTGEKVFLECVQDMDHENMFWYRQDPGLGLRLIYFSYDVKMKEKGDIPEGYSVSREKKERFSLILESASTNQTSMYLCASSLGKDIQYFGAGTRLSVL.

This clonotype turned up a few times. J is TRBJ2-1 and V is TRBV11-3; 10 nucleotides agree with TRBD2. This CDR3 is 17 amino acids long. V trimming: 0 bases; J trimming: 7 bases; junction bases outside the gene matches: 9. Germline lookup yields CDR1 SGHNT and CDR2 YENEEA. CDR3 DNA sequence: TGTGCCAGCAGCTTAGATCAAGGGACTAGCGTTCGGAATGAGCAGTTCTTC. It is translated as CASSLDQGTSVRNEQFF.

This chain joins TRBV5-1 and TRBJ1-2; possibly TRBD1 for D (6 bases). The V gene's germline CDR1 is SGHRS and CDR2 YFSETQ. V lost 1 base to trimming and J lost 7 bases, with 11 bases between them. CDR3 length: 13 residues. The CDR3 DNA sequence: TGCGCCAGCAGCTTGACGGACAGTGGTGGCTACACCTTC. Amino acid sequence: CASSLTDSGGYTF.

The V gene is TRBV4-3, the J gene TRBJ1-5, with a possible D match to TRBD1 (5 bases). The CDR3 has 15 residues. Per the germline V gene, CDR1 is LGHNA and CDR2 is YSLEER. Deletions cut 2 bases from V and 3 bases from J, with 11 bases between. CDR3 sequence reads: CASSQSRDYNQPQHF. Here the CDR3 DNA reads TGCGCCAGCAGCCAAAGCCGGGACTACAATCAGCCCCAGCATTTT.

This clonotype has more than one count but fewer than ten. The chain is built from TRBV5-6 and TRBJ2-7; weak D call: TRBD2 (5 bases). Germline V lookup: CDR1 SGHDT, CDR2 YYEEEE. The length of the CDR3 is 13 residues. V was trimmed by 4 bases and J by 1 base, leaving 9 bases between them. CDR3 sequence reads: CASSTLASYEQYF. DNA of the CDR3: TGTGCCAGCAGCACCCTAGCTTCCTACGAGCAGTACTTC.